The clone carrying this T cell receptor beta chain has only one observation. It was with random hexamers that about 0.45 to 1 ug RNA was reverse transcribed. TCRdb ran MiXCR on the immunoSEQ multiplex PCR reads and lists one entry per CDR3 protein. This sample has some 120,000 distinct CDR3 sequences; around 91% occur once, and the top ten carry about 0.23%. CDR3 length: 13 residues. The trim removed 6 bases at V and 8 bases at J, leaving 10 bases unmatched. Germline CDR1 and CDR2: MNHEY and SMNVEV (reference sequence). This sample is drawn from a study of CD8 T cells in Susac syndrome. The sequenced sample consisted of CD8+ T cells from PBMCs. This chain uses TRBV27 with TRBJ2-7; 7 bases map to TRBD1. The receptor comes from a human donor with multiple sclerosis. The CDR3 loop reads CASRNTGTAKQYF. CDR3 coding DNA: TGTGCCAGCAGAAACACCGGGACAGCTAAGCAGTACTTC.